The text below deals with one T cell receptor (beta chain). Its binding antigen is unknown. The record has no base qualities; no much larger clone is one base away. This sample was taken from a study of cytomegalovirus exposure and HLA in healthy donors (dated by TCRdb to 2015 to 2018). About the investigation overall: In an earlier analysis of roughly 500 of the donors, approximately 260 Gb of sequence data and some 120 million unique TCR beta sequences from about 179 million T cells were reported. Donor age, sex, ethnicity and CMV serostatus were collected together with the repertoire data. To decide whether each TCR beta V gene segment behaved as functional or pseudogenic, an earlier analysis of some 600 of the donors relied on high-throughput TCR beta sequencing. Roughly 300 gigabases of sequencing data and 80 million or so unique TCR sequences were included in an early release covering under 650 HLA-typed donors. Class I and class II HLA loci were covered by the typing at four-digit resolution. A later analysis re-analyzed previously published TCR beta repertoires from several hundred donors and added high-resolution HLA genotyping to study TCR occurrence patterns. The study used immunosequencing to profile the T cell repertoires of more than 650 subjects and linked those repertoires to cytomegalovirus serostatus. Every repertoire in the discovery cohort had been generated on one and the same sequencing platform. In a later genetic analysis, genome-wide SNP genotypes for 398 of the 666 donors were used, and that subset was treated as a discovery cohort. Besides the first cohort of around 700 subjects, a separate validation cohort made up of roughly 130 different subjects was used. Because of strong linkage in the cohort, a few DR-DQ haplotypes were treated as single units for association and clustering. To predict cytomegalovirus infection status, the study brought together high-throughput TCR immunosequencing, statistical association of individual TCRs with disease status, and machine learning. The study was designed to test whether signatures of past pathogen exposure could be identified by cataloging public T cell receptors. On average, approximately 250,000 unique TCR beta nucleotide sequences were sequenced per donor among 350 to 400 genotyped donors of the cohort, with about 17% of those sequences being non-productive. The number of donors typed differed by locus, with about 629-640 for A, B, C, DRB1 and DQB1, more than 500 for DQA1, 600 to 610 for DPA1, and around 430 for DPB1. The genetic ancestry cluster associated with self-reported Caucasian donors included over 65% of the roughly 390 genotyped donors. Rather than using new phenotypic data, the later analysis identified candidate immune exposures from TCR beta sequences and from how often those sequences occurred across donors. On the study overall, not on this receptor specifically: A later analysis reported that several top co-occurrence clusters appeared linked to parvovirus B19, influenza, CMV and Epstein-Barr virus. Because HLA typing was missing for some donors at each locus, association tests included only the typed subset. Immune exposure information for the cohort was limited to CMV serostatus. Broadly in line with IMGT annotations, most TCR beta V segments showed up in productive rearrangements about 90% or about 30% of the time in an earlier analysis of several hundred of the donors. In this cohort, only TCR beta chains were sequenced, and detectable features were limited by the absence of alpha or paired-chain data. When HLA alleles, especially DR and DQ, strongly co-occurred, attributing TCR associations to individual alleles was difficult. It was suggested by the authors that the approach could potentially be generalized to other disease states and immunological phenotypes. Some IMGT-functional V segments, including TRBV6-2 and TRBV6-3, could not be distinguished by the 87-base-pair reads and were therefore excluded. While some public TCRs were present in many individuals, most TCR sequences turned up only very rarely across donors. In a later analysis, most CMV-associated TCR beta chains were found to appear HLA-restricted, with HLA associations seemingly driven largely by CMV exposure. The presence/absence analyses assumed that sequencing depth was roughly uniform across donors, and that assumption may not be true. An association between a missense DCLRE1C variant and V-gene and J-gene trimming of TCR beta chains was found in a later genetic analysis and replicated in an independent cohort. Compared with the 666-donor mean, donors in an Asian-associated ancestry cluster had fewer N-insertions in productive TCRs, according to a later genetic analysis. A later analysis found that HLA-associated TCR beta chains were more clonally expanded and had lower generation probabilities than equally common non-associated chains. A further reported finding was that TCR beta sequences accurately predicted the HLA-A and HLA-B alleles for most subjects in the first cohort. The classifier was reported to diagnose cytomegalovirus status with high specificity and sensitivity in both the original and validation cohorts. A later analysis found that TCR association rates varied across HLA loci, with DRB1 alleles showing the most associated TCRs and HLA-C alleles the fewest. A cluster of highly shared sequence variants was judged likely to be a technical artifact of the sequencing pipeline. In vitro tests confirmed that a few of the cytomegalovirus-associated TCR beta chains recognize cytomegalovirus antigens. A total of 150 or so TCR beta chains were listed by the study as associated with cytomegalovirus. Linkage disequilibrium might explain the correlated functional status among segregating V segments, but an unknown experimental factor could not be ruled out. The earlier analysis of some 560 of the donors excluded about 16 rarely observed V segments, including chromosome 9 orphons, because counts were too low. A later analysis associated 16,951 TCR beta sequences with specific HLA alleles at a false discovery rate of 0.05.

V gives up 10 bases and J gives up 0 bases, and the segment between their germline ends measures 15 bases. The CDR1 and CDR2 encoded by the germline V gene are MDHEN and SYDVKM. From the cysteine up to the phenylalanine, the CDR3 has a length of 14 residues. Only the CDR3 portion is preserved as DNA: 42 bases, with reading frame beginning at the first base. The library was made by the immunoSEQ multiplex PCR assay. A mixture of 60 forward primers for TCR Vbeta segments and 13 reverse primers for TCR Jbeta segments was used in the multiplex PCR. A multiplex PCR assay on genomic DNA amplified the CDR3 region of rearranged TCR beta genes. The Illumina HiSeq System was used to sequence the amplified TCR beta libraries as 87-base-pair reads. In the paper's pipeline: A later analysis counted tens of millions of unique TCR beta chains across the 666 repertoires, and some 11 million of these chains were shared by at least two donors. A nearest-neighbor algorithm error-corrected the raw reads and collapsed the reads into unique sequences, merging closely related sequences to remove PCR and sequencing errors. To assign V, D and J gene segments, CDR3 sequences were aligned to IMGT reference sequences. Each retained sequence needed at least a six-nucleotide match to both a V gene segment and a J gene segment. A rearrangement was called productive if the CDR3 had no stop codons and remained in frame with V and J, and every other rearrangement was called non-productive. Following IMGT convention, CDR3 was defined as the stretch from the second conserved V-encoded cysteine up to the conserved J-encoded phenylalanine. Sequences without an unambiguous match to a single V gene segment were excluded from the earlier analysis of about 600 of the donors. In an earlier analysis of about 590 of the donors, a V segment was called functional when productive rearrangements were above 56.7%, and segregating when the standard deviation between donors exceeded 5%. A statistical classification framework was built to diagnose cytomegalovirus status from the catalog of TCR beta chain sequences. In a later analysis, V and J genes were assigned by comparing TCR nucleotide sequences against IMGT/GENE-DB human TR gene sequences. The TCRdist pipeline was used in a later analysis to assign CDR3 sequences and most-parsimonious VDJ recombination scenarios. A later analysis defined each TCR beta chain by its CDR3 amino acid sequence plus V-gene family, and excluded reads lacking a unique V-gene family. In a later analysis, approximately 590 highly shared, low-generation-probability nucleotide sequences were removed to address suspected cross-contamination and a sequencing artifact. In a later analysis, a clonal expansion index for each public chain was calculated from normalized within-repertoire ranks of inferred template counts. In a later analysis, generation probabilities were computed with a VDJ recombination model fitted to out-of-frame rearrangements, and the resulting probabilities were checked against IGoR. In a later analysis, TCR-TCR, TCR-HLA and TCR-CMV co-occurrence was scored with hypergeometric tests, and a repertoire-size bias correction was applied to TCR pairs. A later analysis estimated false discovery rates by permuting HLA or CMV assignments 20 times. In a later analysis, co-occurring TCRs were grouped using DBSCAN, and TCRdist sequence similarity was added for clustering within HLA-allele-positive subsets. For co-occurrence clustering, repertoires with fewer than 30,000 or more than 120,000 public chains were excluded, along with several repertoires with anomalous nucleotide sharing. Drawn from immuneACCESS, this table holds only the in-frame rearrangements with V and J called that TCRdb kept. Clones are partly lost; checked studies trace under half to an unresolved V gene and leave the rest unexplained. That table supplies the V and J calls and clone size; D and trimming were determined from the DNA. The table for this sample lists around 130,000 clones; under 90% of them were counted only once. About 0.74% of the sample is in the top ten clones.

The cohort was made up of 666 healthy bone marrow donors. At the time of sampling, all cohort members were nominally healthy, though unrecorded immune exposures were likely present. The donor tested CMV seronegative and was one of the 352 seronegative cohort members. Each donor provided a peripheral blood sample, and peripheral blood mononuclear cells were used for TCR beta sequencing. The Qiagen DNeasy Blood Extraction Kit was used to extract genomic DNA from the blood cell samples. The sequencing sample was made of PBMCs. The chain is assembled from TRBV28 and TRBJ1-1; the D segment could be TRBD1, given 5 matching bases. The receptor's source is a man younger than 35 in good health and CMV-seronegative. Here the CDR3 is given as CATQDGGMNTEAFF. The nucleotide sequence is TGTGCCACCCAGGATGGGGGGATGAACACTGAAGCTTTCTTT.